This T cell receptor (beta chain) appears in the sequencing data of a study of OX40 agonist ivuxolimab in advanced cancers. Study background: Mean age around 64 years, range about 23 to 80; around 80% male. Participants could have had prior anti-PD-1, anti-PD-L1 or anti-CTLA-4 therapy, and 40% had some.

Sequencing used immunoSEQ multiplex PCR; TCRdb keeps in-frame clones, though not all of them. Of tens of thousands of clones listed, roughly 85% are singletons. About this clone itself: Its antigen is not known.

The CDR3 spans 15 residues. Germline CDR1 is SGHNT and CDR2 is YENEEA. V lost 5 bases, J lost 1 base, and 12 bases lay in between. Study-level points and caveats: The average count of expanded clones was higher among CD8+ T cells than among CD4+.

This sequence originates from an adult with an advanced solid tumor such as melanoma, head and neck, liver or kidney cancer. Sequenced here: CD4+ or CD8+ T cells sorted from blood, sampled in a trial of the OX40 agonist ivuxolimab. The genes are TRBV11-3 and TRBJ2-1, with a weak D call TRBD2 (5 bases). The CDR3 sequence is CASSQLVGSYNEQFF. CDR3 bases: TGTGCCAGCAGCCAACTAGTGGGGTCCTACAATGAGCAGTTCTTC.